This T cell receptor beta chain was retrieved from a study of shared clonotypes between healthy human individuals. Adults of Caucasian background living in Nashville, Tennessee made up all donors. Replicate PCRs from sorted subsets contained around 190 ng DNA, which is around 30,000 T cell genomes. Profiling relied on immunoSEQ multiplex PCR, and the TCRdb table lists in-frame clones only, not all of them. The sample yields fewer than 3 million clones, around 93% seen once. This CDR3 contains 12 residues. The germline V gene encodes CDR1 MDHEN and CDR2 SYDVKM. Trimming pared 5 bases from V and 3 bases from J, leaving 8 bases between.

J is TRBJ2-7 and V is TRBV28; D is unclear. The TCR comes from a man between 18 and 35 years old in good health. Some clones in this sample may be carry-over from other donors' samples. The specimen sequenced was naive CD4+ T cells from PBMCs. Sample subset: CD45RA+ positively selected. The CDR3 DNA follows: TGTGCCAGCAGTACCACGTACTACGAGCAGTACTTC. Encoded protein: CASSTTYYEQYF.